These 8 T cell receptor beta chains originate from one sample sequenced in a study of CD8+ T cells in alopecia areata. Regarding treatment: oral pan-JAK inhibitor, 5-10 mg twice daily. Following extraction, RNA underwent reverse transcription to cDNA, which served as the sequencing template. Here immunoSEQ multiplex PCR was the method, and the copy in TCRdb shows in-frame clones only, minus some. The sample includes some 170,000 clones, about 48% of them seen just once. The sample consisted of CD8+ T cells sorted from blood, taken at week 24, from a patient treated with tofacitinib. Source of these receptors: a human donor with alopecia areata.

This clone showed up just a few times. The chain links TRBV2 to TRBJ2-7; 10 nucleotides match TRBD2. Germline loops: CDR1 SNHLY, CDR2 FYNNEI. The CDR3 length is 14 residues. V lost 6 bases, J lost 2 bases, and 4 bases stayed unmatched. CDR3 sequence reads: CASRATSGPYEQYF. The CDR3 nucleotides read TGTGCCAGCAGAGCGACTAGCGGGCCCTACGAGCAGTACTTC.

A remark on this clone: The sample has other DNA sequences that encode this CDR3 too. CDR3 nucleotides: TGCGCCAGCAGCTTGGGGAGAGGGATGAACACTGAAGCTTTCTTT. Translation gives CASSLGRGMNTEAFF. The chain recombines TRBV5-1 with TRBJ1-1; D gene unclear. CDR3 length: 15 amino acids. V dropped 0 bases and J dropped 0 bases, with 9 bases sitting between them. Germline lookup yields CDR1 SGHRS and CDR2 YFSETQ.

This clone showed up just a few times. The genes are TRBV25-1 and TRBJ2-2; TRBD1 matches at 7 bases. The CDR3 is made up of 14 amino acids. Germline assignment: CDR1 MGHDK and CDR2 SYGVNS. J was trimmed by 5 bases and V by 7 bases; bases with no gene match: 7. In DNA, the CDR3 is TGTGCCAGCAACGAGGCAGGGGGAACCGGGGAGCTGTTTTTT. It yields the protein CASNEAGGTGELFF.

The rearrangement uses TRBV13 and TRBJ2-5; D possibly uses TRBD1 or TRBD2 (5 bases each). V was pared by 5 bases and J by 5 bases, with 15 bases between. The germline gives CDR1 PRHDT, CDR2 FYEKMQ (reference sequence). CDR3 length: 14 amino acids. In nucleotides, the CDR3 is TGTGCCAGCAGCCTGGGACGGGCTGCGGAGACCCAGTACTTC. Translating it yields CASSLGRAAETQYF.

The rearrangement joins TRBV7-9 to TRBJ2-7; D may correspond to TRBD1 or TRBD2 (5 bases each). Per the germline V gene, CDR1 is SEHNR and CDR2 is FQNEAQ (reference sequence). Between the trimmed V and J ends, which lost 5 bases and 6 bases, there was a span of 29 bases. This CDR3 spans 18 amino acids. The CDR3 spells CASSRSRELGEFYGEQYF. Here the CDR3 DNA reads TGTGCCAGCAGCCGAAGTCGAGAATTGGGGGAGTTCTATGGCGAGCAGTACTTC.

The chain couples TRBV28 to TRBJ1-5; D not resolved. Trimming pared 2 bases from V and 0 bases from J, leaving 11 bases between. Germline assignment: CDR1 MDHEN and CDR2 SYDVKM. This CDR3 has 16 amino acids. Here the CDR3 DNA reads TGTGCCAGCAGTTTACCCAACACCGTTAGCAATCAGCCCCAGCATTTT. Protein product: CASSLPNTVSNQPQHF.

This clone was observed a few times. This chain links TRBV7-8 with TRBJ2-7, with D maybe TRBD1 (6 bases). Looked up from germline, CDR1 is SGHVS and CDR2 is FQNEAQ. Trimming cost V 4 bases and J 3 bases, with 13 bases left between them. The CDR3 extends over 14 amino acids. CDR3 region: CASSSPQGIYEQYF. The CDR3, as DNA: TGTGCCAGCAGCTCCCCACAGGGTATCTACGAGCAGTACTTC.

This clone was seen only a few times. The rearrangement links TRBV27 to TRBJ2-3; the match to TRBD1 covers 11 bases. The trim removed 6 bases at V and 6 bases at J, leaving 5 bases unmatched. The CDR3 is made up of 14 amino acids. Germline V gene sequence: CDR1 MNHEY, CDR2 SMNVEV (reference sequence). This CDR3 is CASRGQGGRDTQYF. CDR3 nucleotide sequence: TGTGCCAGCAGGGGACAGGGGGGAAGGGATACGCAGTATTTT.